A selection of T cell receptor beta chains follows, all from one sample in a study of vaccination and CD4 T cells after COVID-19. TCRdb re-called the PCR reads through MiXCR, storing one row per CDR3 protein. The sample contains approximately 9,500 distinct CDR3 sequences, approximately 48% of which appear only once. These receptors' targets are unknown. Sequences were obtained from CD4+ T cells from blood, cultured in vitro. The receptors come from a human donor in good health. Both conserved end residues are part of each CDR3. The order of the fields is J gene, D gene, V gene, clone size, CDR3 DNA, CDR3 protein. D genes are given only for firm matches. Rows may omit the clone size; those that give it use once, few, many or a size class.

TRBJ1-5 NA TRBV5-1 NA TGCGCCAGCAGCATCAGCGGGGGTCCTCAGCCCCAGCATTTT CASSISGGPQPQHF
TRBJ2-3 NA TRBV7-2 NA TGTGCCGGCAGCTTATCCGGTCTAAACCCCACAGATACGCAGTATTTT CAGSLSGLNPTDTQYF
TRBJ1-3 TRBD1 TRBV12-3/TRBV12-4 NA TGTGCCAGCAGTTTAGGGACAGGGGCTTCTGGAAACACCATATATTTT CASSLGTGASGNTIYF
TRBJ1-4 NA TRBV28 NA TGTGCCAGCAGTTCCGCGGGGCCGGGGGAAAAACTGTTTTTT CASSSAGPGEKLFF
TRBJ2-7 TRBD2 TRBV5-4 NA TGTGCCAGCAGCTCTAGCGGGGGCCGGTTCTTCTACGAGCAGTACTTC CASSSSGGRFFYEQYF
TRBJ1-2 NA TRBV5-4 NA TGTGCCAGCAGCTCCCAGACGGCGCCGGGCTACACCTTC CASSSQTAPGYTF
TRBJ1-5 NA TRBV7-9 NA TGTGCCAGCAGCTTAGGTGGCGGGACCGATCAGCCCCAGCATTTT CASSLGGGTDQPQHF
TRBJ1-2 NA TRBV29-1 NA TGCAGCGCTGGACAGAACCTCTATGGCTACACCTTC CSAGQNLYGYTF
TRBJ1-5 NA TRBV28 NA TGTGCCAGCAGTTTATGGGGGCAGGGAATACAGCCCCAGCATTTT CASSLWGQGIQPQHF
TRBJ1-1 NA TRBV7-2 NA TGTGCCAGCCATGGTAAGGGCATGAACACTGAAGCTTTCTTT CASHGKGMNTEAFF
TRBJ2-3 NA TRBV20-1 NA TGCAGTGCCCTCAGAGGCCTAGAAGGAGATACGCAGTATTTT CSALRGLEGDTQYF
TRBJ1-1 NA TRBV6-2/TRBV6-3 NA TGTGCCAGCAGTTACTCGACAGCCATGGCTGAAGCTTTCTTT CASSYSTAMAEAFF
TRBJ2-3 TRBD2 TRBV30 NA TGTGCCTGGAGTGTTAGTCTTTTAGCGGGAGTGGCGGATACGCAGTATTTT CAWSVSLLAGVADTQYF
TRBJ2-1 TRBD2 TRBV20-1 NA TGCACCACTGGGGGGGGAACCTACAATGAGCAGTTCTTC CTTGGGTYNEQFF
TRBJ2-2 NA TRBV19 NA TGTGCCAGTAGTATGTGGACACTGAACACCGGGGAGCTGTTTTTT CASSMWTLNTGELFF
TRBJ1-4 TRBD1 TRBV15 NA TGTGCCACCAGCAGAGATCGACAGGGATCTAATGAAAAACTGTTTTTT CATSRDRQGSNEKLFF
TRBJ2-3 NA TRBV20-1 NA TGCAGTGCCCCGGCCAGCTGGGGGTGGGATACGCAGTATTTT CSAPASWGWDTQYF
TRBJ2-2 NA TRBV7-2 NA TGTGCCAGCAGCCGGACAAACACCGGGGAGCTGTTTTTT CASSRTNTGELFF
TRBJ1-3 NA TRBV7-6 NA TGTGCCAGCAGCCCGGACGCCGACGGAGGAAACACCATATATTTT CASSPDADGGNTIYF
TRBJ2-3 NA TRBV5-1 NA TGCGCCAGCAGCTTGGCGGTGGCCACAGGTACAGATACGCAGTATTTT CASSLAVATGTDTQYF
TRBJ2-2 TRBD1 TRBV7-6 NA TGTGCCAGCAGCTACGACAGGGGGCGAGCCGGGGAGCTGTTTTTT CASSYDRGRAGELFF
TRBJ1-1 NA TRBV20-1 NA TGCAGTGCCTCCCAAGCCGGGACGGTAATGAACACTGAAGCTTTCTTT CSASQAGTVMNTEAFF
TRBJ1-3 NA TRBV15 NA TGTGCCACCAGCGGAGGACCCAACTCTGGAAACACCATATATTTT CATSGGPNSGNTIYF
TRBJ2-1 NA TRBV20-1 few TGCAGTGCTAGAGAGTCGGCGGGCCGGGCTCGTTCCTACAATGAGCAGTTCTTC CSARESAGRARSYNEQFF
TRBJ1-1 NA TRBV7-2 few TGTGCCAGCAGCTTAGCGGCGGCTGAAGCTTTCTTT CASSLAAAEAFF
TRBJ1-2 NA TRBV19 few TGTGCCAGTAGTATAGGGATTGGGCCAGACTATGGCTACACCTTC CASSIGIGPDYGYTF
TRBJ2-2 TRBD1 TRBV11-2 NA TGTGCCAGCCTTATATCGACAGGGTTCGCGAACACCGGGGAGCTGTTTTTT CASLISTGFANTGELFF
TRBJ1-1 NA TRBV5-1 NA TGCGCCAGCAGCTTGCCTGGGTCTGAAGCTTTCTTT CASSLPGSEAFF
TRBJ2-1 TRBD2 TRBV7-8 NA TGTGCCAGCAGCTTAGCGCGGCTAGCGGTAGGGGAGCAGTTCTTC CASSLARLAVGEQFF
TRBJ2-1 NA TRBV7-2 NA TGTGCCAGCAGCTTAGCCGCAGGGGACAATGAGCAGTTCTTC CASSLAAGDNEQFF
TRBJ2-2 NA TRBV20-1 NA TGCAGTGCTAGAGCTAACGCGGGCACCCATCCTTGGGGGGAGCTGTTTTTT CSARANAGTHPWGELFF
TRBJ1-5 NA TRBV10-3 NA TGTGCCATCAGTGAGTCTCCGGGTTTCGGAAGCAATCAGCCCCAGCATTTT CAISESPGFGSNQPQHF
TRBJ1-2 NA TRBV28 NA TGTGCCACTGCACAGGGCTCGGAAAATGGCTACACCTTC CATAQGSENGYTF
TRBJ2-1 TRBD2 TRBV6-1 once TGTGCCAGCAGTAGCGGGGGGGCCCTAAGTGAGCAGTTCTTC CASSSGGALSEQFF
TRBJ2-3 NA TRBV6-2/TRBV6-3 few TGTGCCAGCACTAGCACAGATACGCAGTATTTT CASTSTDTQYF
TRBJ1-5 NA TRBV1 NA TGCACCAGCGGGGGGGATCAGCCCCAGCATTTT CTSGGDQPQHF
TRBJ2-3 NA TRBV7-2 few TGTGCCAGCAGCTTACAGAGCACAGATACGCAGTATTTT CASSLQSTDTQYF